The sample holds a few counts of the clone carrying this T cell receptor (beta chain). Its antigen remains unknown. TCRdb re-analysed the reads in MiXCR, keeping a single row per CDR3 protein. The sample yields a few hundred thousand distinct CDR3 sequences, approximately 40% seen once. The sample comes from a study of T cell repertoires in cytomegalovirus infection. The CDR3 spans 15 residues. Germline V CDR1 and CDR2: SGHTA, FQGNSA. V was pared by 7 bases and J by 4 bases, with 9 bases of the junction left unmatched. The source of this sequence is a human donor in good health (CMV status not recorded). Some clones in this sample may be carry-over from other donors' samples. The source was cultured PBMCs, collected from culture after CMV antigen stimulation. This sequence joins TRBV7-2 and TRBJ1-1; 10 bases match TRBD1. The CDR3 is CASTTDGTGVTEAFF. The CDR3 DNA reads as TGTGCCAGCACAACAGATGGGACAGGGGTCACTGAAGCTTTCTTT.